The source of this T cell receptor (beta chain) is a study of cytomegalovirus exposure and HLA in healthy donors. Study background: Some 85 million unique TCRs, all from HLA-typed donors, were included in an early release of the data.

Whole-study results and caveats: In vitro, three CMV-associated chains proved specific for CMV antigens. HLA alleles were associated with 15,000 to 20,000 TCR beta sequences in a later analysis at 0.05 false discovery rate. For cytomegalovirus status, the classifier reportedly gave diagnoses with high specificity and sensitivity.

The V gene lost 1 base and the J gene lost 5 bases, with 21 bases spanning the gap. The CDR3 is 18 residues long. The germline CDR1 and CDR2 sequences are MGHDK and SYGVNS. A word on this clone: Its target is not known.

The PCR used 60 Vbeta and 13 Jbeta primers. TCRdb's table, derived via immunoSEQ multiplex PCR, lists solely in-frame clones and lacks some. The sample totals under 200,000 clones. The J gene is TRBJ2-1, the V gene TRBV25-1, with D tentatively TRBD1 (6 bases). This TCR was sampled from a man younger than 45 in good health and CMV-seronegative. The sequenced sample consisted of PBMCs. This chain's CDR3 is CASSESQGVSSIDNEQFF. CDR3 DNA sequence: TGTGCCAGCAGTGAATCACAGGGAGTATCCTCGATTGACAATGAGCAGTTCTTC. Variable domain in full (rest from reference TRBV25-1 and TRBJ2-1): EADIYQTPRYLVIGTGKKITLECSQTMGHDKMYWYQQDPGMELHLIHYSYGVNSTEKGDLSSESTVSRIRTEHFPLTLESARPSHTSQYLCASSESQGVSSIDNEQFFGPGTRLTVL.